Here is one T cell receptor beta chain with its context. These data are taken from a study of OX40 agonist ivuxolimab in advanced cancers. The data were produced by immunoSEQ multiplex PCR, yet TCRdb's version contains in-frame clones alone and is incomplete. The table includes tens of thousands of clones, 81% detected once. This CDR3 spans 14 amino acids. V gave up 4 bases and J gave up 8 bases, with 15 bases separating them. CDR1 and CDR2 (germline): SGHDN, FVKESK. V usage is TRBV14 and J usage is TRBJ2-1; D gene uncertain. The material sequenced was CD4+ or CD8+ T cells sorted from blood, taken in a trial of the OX40 agonist ivuxolimab. The receptor comes from an adult with an advanced solid tumor such as melanoma, head and neck, liver or kidney cancer. CDR3 amino acids: CASSPLRSSDEQFF. DNA for the CDR3: TGTGCCAGCAGCCCCTTAAGGTCCTCCGATGAGCAGTTCTTC. The full variable domain, in which reference TRBV14 and TRBJ2-1 provide the parts outside the CDR3, is EAGVTQFPSHSVIEKGQTVTLRCDPISGHDNLYWYRRVMGKEIKFLLHFVKESKQDESGMPNNRFLAERTGGTYSTLKVQPAELEDSGVYFCASSPLRSSDEQFFGPGTRLTVL.